This T cell receptor (beta chain) was captured in a study of shared clonotypes between healthy human individuals. Produced via immunoSEQ multiplex PCR; TCRdb's table is partial and in-frame only. The table includes around 340,000 clones, about 70% detected once. The CDR3 totals 15 residues. The V gene end was trimmed by 2 bases and the J gene end by 2 bases; junction bases not matched to a gene: 5. Germline V gene sequence: CDR1 WSHSY, CDR2 SAAADI. Sequenced material: memory CD4+ T cells sorted from blood. The subset here: CD45RA-negative fraction. This TCR came from a man aged 25-40 years in good health. V gene TRBV10-2 combines with J gene TRBJ2-7; 8 bases are a match to TRBD2. In DNA, the CDR3 is TGCGCCAGCAGTGAGAACGCACTAGCGGCCTACGAGCAGTACTTC. This translates into CASSENALAAYEQYF.